The entry that follows covers one T cell receptor beta chain sequence. Its antigen has not been determined. The input lacks base qualities; no much larger clone sits a single base away. Trimming takes 7 bases from V and 4 bases from J, and the germline ends sit 16 bases apart. Including cysteine and phenylalanine, the CDR3 has 14 amino acids. Of the read, only the CDR3 DNA is kept; its 42 bases are in frame from base 1. CDR1 and CDR2, looked up from the germline V gene, are SGDLS and YYNGEE. Genomic DNA was isolated from the sorted cells so that the TCRbeta CDR3 region could be sequenced. The immunoSEQ Assay was used to sequence the TCRbeta CDR3 regions. Drawn from immuneACCESS, this table holds only the in-frame rearrangements with V and J called that TCRdb kept. Clones are partly lost; checked studies trace under half to an unresolved V gene and leave the rest unexplained. This sample lists approximately 52,000 clones; around 80% were detected once. About 1% of the sample belongs to the ten largest clones.

The trial excluded patients who had a history of autoimmune disease or were on systemic immunosuppression. In every dose cohort, peripheral blood was drawn for TCR sequencing at baseline, cycle 4 day 1, and cycle 7 day 1. The samples were taken from a phase I, first-in-human, multicenter, open-label dose-escalation trial of ivuxolimab. Adults with locally advanced or metastatic head and neck squamous cell, hepatocellular, melanoma or renal cell carcinoma were enrolled in the trial. Before TCR sequencing, CD4+ T cells and CD8+ T cells were sorted from peripheral blood as separate populations. The data derive from a study of OX40 agonist ivuxolimab in advanced cancers. Describing the broader study: Ivuxolimab, which targeted the costimulatory receptor OX40 (CD134), was an agonistic, fully human IgG2 monoclonal antibody. Intravenous ivuxolimab was administered to patients every 2 weeks at six dose levels: 0.01, 0.1, 0.3, 1.5, 3 and 10 mg/kg. Of the approximately 50 dose-escalation patients, hepatocellular carcinoma was present in about 20, melanoma in roughly 15, renal cell carcinoma in 9 and head and neck cancer in 9. In the dose-escalation cohort, more than 75% of patients were male, and the mean age was approximately 55 years, with a range of roughly 20 to 80. Patients were allowed to have had prior anti-PD-1, anti-PD-L1 or anti-CTLA-4 therapy, and more than 35% of the dose-escalation patients had been treated with checkpoint inhibitors. Three dose-escalation patients achieved partial responses, one with hepatocellular carcinoma and two with cutaneous melanoma. The purpose of peripheral TCRbeta sequencing was to test whether ivuxolimab changed TCR sequence diversity and led to clonal T-cell expansion. The monotherapy dose-escalation portion (N of about 47 patients) of the phase I ivuxolimab trial is reported in the paper.

What the research found in general, with its limitations: In the 0.1-3.0 mg/kg groups, partial responders were among the patients with the lowest normalized peripheral clonal expansion, particularly in CD8+ T cells. Antigen specificity was not determined for the clonally expanded peripheral T cells. At doses from 0.1 to 3.0 mg/kg, clonal expansion was seen in both CD4+ and CD8+ blood T cells between baseline and week 6. Low levels of normalized T-cell clonal expansion were also seen in some nonresponding patients. On average, CD8+ T cells showed more expanded clones than CD4+ T cells after ivuxolimab.

The V and J genes are TRBV9 and TRBJ2-3; a tentative D call is TRBD1 (5 bases match). The sequencing used CD4+ or CD8+ T cells sorted from blood, collected in a trial of the OX40 agonist ivuxolimab. The TCR comes from an adult with an advanced solid tumor such as melanoma, head and neck, liver or kidney cancer. CDR3 protein: CASSDTKTPDTQYF. The sequenced DNA is TGTGCCAGCTCGGACACTAAAACTCCAGATACGCAGTATTTT.